The 8 T cell receptor beta chains below come from one sample, sequenced in a study of shared T cell receptors in the human thymus. TCRdb's copy holds only in-frame clones and misses some; the assay was immunoSEQ multiplex PCR. This sample carries some 700,000 clones, 88% of them seen once, and the ten largest clones take around 0.0099%. A further study also used this sample, focusing on human thymus T cells.

The source material was thymocytes. These receptors all come from a boy under two years old with a congenital heart defect.

The chain carries TRBV30 and TRBJ2-1; 7 bases line up with TRBD2. Germline V gene lookup returns CDR1 GTSNPN and CDR2 SVGIG (reference sequence). Trimming at V came to 4 bases and at J to 6 bases, leaving 12 bases not matched to a gene. The CDR3 totals 15 residues. The CDR3: CAWTLGGRAGNEQFF. Written as DNA, the CDR3 is TGTGCCTGGACCCTGGGGGGGAGGGCAGGCAATGAGCAGTTCTTC. The complete variable domain, with remaining parts taken from reference TRBV30 and TRBJ2-1, reads SQTIHQWPATLVQPVGSPLSLECTVEGTSNPNLYWYRQAAGRGLQLLFYSVGIGQISSEVPQNLSASRPQDRQFILSSKKLLLSDSGFYLCAWTLGGRAGNEQFFGPGTRLTVL.

The rearrangement joins TRBV27 to TRBJ1-5; possibly TRBD1 for D (6 bases). Germline CDR1 MNHEY, CDR2 SMNVEV (reference sequence). The CDR3 runs to 18 residues. The ends were cut back, 5 bases at V and 4 bases at J, with 24 bases in the middle. The CDR3 loop is CASSPAGVIPGTNQPQHF. For the CDR3, the DNA is TGTGCCAGCAGTCCCGCTGGTGTGATACCTGGGACAAATCAGCCCCAGCATTTT.

The V call is TRBV18, the J call TRBJ2-7, with 8 bases matching TRBD1. J lost 6 bases, V lost 3 bases, and 16 bases had no gene match. The CDR3 has 17 amino acids. Germline V lookup: CDR1 KGHSH, CDR2 LQKENI. CDR3 sequence (DNA): TGTGCCAGCTCACCTTGCCTACCCGGGACAGGTGTTCTCGAGCAGTACTTC. Protein sequence: CASSPCLPGTGVLEQYF.

The rearrangement links TRBV18 to TRBJ2-3, with D perhaps matching TRBD2 (6 bases). Germline CDR1 is KGHSH and CDR2 is LQKENI. The germline V and J ends were trimmed by 3 bases and 0 bases, with 10 bases remaining between them. CDR3 length: 15 residues. The CDR3 spells CASSPLLASTDTQYF. The CDR3 nucleotides read TGTGCCAGCTCACCCCTTCTAGCGAGCACAGATACGCAGTATTTT. Variable domain in full (rest from reference TRBV18 and TRBJ2-3): NAGVMQNPRHLVRRRGQEARLRCSPMKGHSHVYWYRQLPEEGLKFMVYLQKENIIDESGMPKERFSAEFPKEGPSILRIQQVVRGDSAAYFCASSPLLASTDTQYFGPGTRLTVL.

This chain connects TRBV5-6 to TRBJ2-7; 7 nucleotides line up with TRBD1. This CDR3 comprises 14 residues. Germline CDR1 SGHDT, CDR2 YYEEEE. V was clipped by 2 bases and J by 2 bases; unmatched bases: 4. The CDR3 bases are TGTGCCAGCAGCTTTTGGGACAGAGCCTACGAGCAGTACTTC. This encodes CASSFWDRAYEQYF.

The V and J genes are TRBV4-1 and TRBJ2-5; 10 nucleotides align to TRBD1. The CDR3 covers 18 residues. The J segment lost 0 bases and the V segment lost 3 bases, leaving 10 bases of the junction unmatched. The germline gives CDR1 MGHRA, CDR2 YSYEKL. CDR3 sequence (DNA): TGCGCCAGCAGCCAGGACTGGGACAGGGGACAGTACCAAGAGACCCAGTACTTC. This encodes CASSQDWDRGQYQETQYF.

In its sample, this clone was seen a few times. The J gene is TRBJ2-3, the V gene TRBV5-4; D might be TRBD2 (6 bases). Germline V lookup: CDR1 SGHNT, CDR2 YYREEE (reference sequence). The CDR3 is 15 amino acids. The V and J ends lost 10 bases and 4 bases respectively, with 22 bases between them. CDR3 in amino acids: CAGQRRGGGADTQYF. CDR3 bases: TGTGCCGGCCAAAGAAGGGGTGGAGGGGCAGATACGCAGTATTTT.

The chain uses TRBV28 and TRBJ1-1; 8 bases fit TRBD1. In germline, CDR1 is MDHEN, CDR2 SYDVKM. The V segment lost 5 bases and the J segment 4 bases; nucleotides outside the gene matches: 6. The CDR3 has 14 residues. For the CDR3, the DNA is TGTGCCAGCAGTAGAAACAGGGGGGCCACTGAAGCTTTCTTT. Its translation: CASSRNRGATEAFF.